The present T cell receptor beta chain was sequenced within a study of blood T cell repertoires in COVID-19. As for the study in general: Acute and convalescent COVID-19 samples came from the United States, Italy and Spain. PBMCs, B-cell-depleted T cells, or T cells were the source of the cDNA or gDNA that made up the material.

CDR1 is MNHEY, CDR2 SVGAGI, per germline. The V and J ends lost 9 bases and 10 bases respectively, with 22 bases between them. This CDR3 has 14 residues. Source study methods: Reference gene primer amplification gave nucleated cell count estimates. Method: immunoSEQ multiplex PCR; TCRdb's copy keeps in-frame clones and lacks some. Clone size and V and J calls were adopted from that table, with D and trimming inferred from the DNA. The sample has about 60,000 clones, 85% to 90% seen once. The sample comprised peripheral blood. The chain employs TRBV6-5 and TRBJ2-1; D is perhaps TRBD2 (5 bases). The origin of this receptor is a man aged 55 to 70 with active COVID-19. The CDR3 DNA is TGTGCCAGTACCCCTTTGGACGGAGGACGAGAGCAGTTCTTC. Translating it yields CASTPLDGGREQFF.